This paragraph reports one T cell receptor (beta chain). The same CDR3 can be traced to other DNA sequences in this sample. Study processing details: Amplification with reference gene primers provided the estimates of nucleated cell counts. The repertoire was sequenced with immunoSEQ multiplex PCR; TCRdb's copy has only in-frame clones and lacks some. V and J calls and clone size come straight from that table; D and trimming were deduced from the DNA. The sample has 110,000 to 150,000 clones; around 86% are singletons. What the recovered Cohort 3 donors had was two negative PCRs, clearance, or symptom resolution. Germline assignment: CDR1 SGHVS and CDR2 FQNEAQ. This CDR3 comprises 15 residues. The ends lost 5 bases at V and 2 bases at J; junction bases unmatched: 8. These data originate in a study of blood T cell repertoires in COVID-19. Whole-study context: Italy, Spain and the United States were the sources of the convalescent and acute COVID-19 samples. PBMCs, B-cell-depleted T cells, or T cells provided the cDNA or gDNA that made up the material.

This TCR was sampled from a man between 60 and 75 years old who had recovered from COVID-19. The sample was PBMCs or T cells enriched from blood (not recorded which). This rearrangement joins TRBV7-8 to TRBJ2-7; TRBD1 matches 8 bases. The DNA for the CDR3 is TGTGCCAGCAGCCCCCGGGACAGGCTAACCTACGAGCAGTACTTC. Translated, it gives CASSPRDRLTYEQYF.